This TCR beta chain comes out of a study of shared clonotypes between healthy human individuals. Looking at the study overall: Every donor yielded three CD4 naive, three CD4 memory, two CD8 naive and one CD8 memory plate.

Germline V lookup: CDR1 SNHLY, CDR2 FYNNEI. V shed 7 bases and J shed 10 bases, with 17 bases lying between them. This CDR3 has 14 residues. The authors ran the assay at deep level. Methods used by the authors: Owing to the provision of junction-only sequences devoid of quality scores by immunoSEQ, filtering differed. Data came from immunoSEQ multiplex PCR; TCRdb stores just in-frame clones and leaves some out. The V and J calls and clone size come from that table; D and trimming were worked out from the DNA. In the table there are approximately 2.3 million clones, about 92% of which are singletons. The V call is TRBV2, the J call TRBJ2-6; the D is unclear. Sequenced: naive CD4+ T cells from PBMCs. Subset of the sample: CD45RA+ positively selected. The source is a man younger than 30 in good health. Some clones in this sample may be carry-over from other donors' samples. CDR3 in DNA: TGTGCCAGCAACGCCGACTCCCGATTGAACGTCCTGACTTTC. It specifies CASNADSRLNVLTF.